The source of this T cell receptor (beta chain) is a study of CD8 T cells in cerebrospinal fluid in Alzheimer's disease. Study in general: Two single-cell methods, plate-based nested PCR and droplet-based sequencing, assessed CSF clonal expansion.

CSF cells underwent 10X single-cell V(D)J and 5' gene-expression profiling. One entry per CDR3 protein, without DNA, is what TCRdb gives after re-calling the 10x single-cell sequencing reads. This sample's clone table lists roughly 1,100 distinct CDR3 sequences. This clonotype is identified as medium-sized from frequency. Its antigen remains unknown. Live CSF cells were sorted with a live/dead marker for droplet-based sequencing. Findings and caveats of the study: Healthy subjects less often had a clone of at least 3% than Alzheimer's patients.

The CDR3 has 20 residues. Looked up from germline, CDR1 is DFQATT and CDR2 is SNEGSKA (reference sequence). The rearrangement links TRBV20-1 to TRBJ1-6; without DNA, the TCRdb call of TRBD1 cannot be checked. The receptor was isolated from a human donor in good health. Material for sequencing was cerebrospinal fluid. The CDR3 reads CSARPLSNPDTPSGDSPLHF.